This T cell receptor (beta chain) was found in a study of shared clonotypes between healthy human individuals (dated by TCRdb to 2020 to 2022). Some background on the complete study: A few men and two women, aged 18 to 49 years, made up the cohort. For each donor, three plates each were used for CD4 naive and CD4 memory, two plates were used for CD8 naive, and one plate was used for CD8 memory. To estimate repertoire size and how much clonotypes are shared between individuals, the study performed deep sequencing of blood TCR repertoires from roughly five healthy adults. To increase sequencing depth and limit assay-specific biases, different laboratories used diverse techniques to prepare libraries and sequence TCR repertoires. Between about 0.94 and 8.9 billion PBMCs per donor were obtained by leukapheresis.

Using the deep immunoSEQ assay, multiplex PCR amplified TCR CDR3 regions from genomic DNA. Extracted genomic DNA from each cell subset was spread evenly across all wells of several immunoSEQ 96-well plates, with each plate serving as a replicate. For sorted subsets, 150 to 250 ng genomic DNA, equal to tens of thousands of T cell genomes, was loaded into each replicate PCR. Purified libraries were measured with a Qubit 3.0 fluorometer, size-checked on a Bioanalyzer 2100, and measured again with the KAPA Library Quantification kit. A separate single-read 150-cycle Illumina NextSeq 550 flow cell was used to sequence each immunoSEQ 96-well plate. As for the authors' bioinformatics: Because the immunoSEQ output included only junctional sequences and no quality scores, the filtering could not be the same as the filtering used for full-length reads. Sequences were annotated with PyIR, a Python wrapper for IgBLAST v1.9, using IMGT germline references to assign V/J genes and CDR3. Reads were removed for weak V/J assignments (E-value above 1e-6), missing CDR3, stop codons, out-of-frame junctions, or ambiguous translated residues. V3J clonotypes were defined by identical inferred V gene, J gene, and CDR3 amino acid sequence. The percentage overlap between two repertoires was calculated by dividing the number of shared unique clonotypes by the size of the smaller repertoire. Repertoire richness was assessed with RTK rarefaction, the Chao1 estimator, and Recon v2.1 estimates of unobserved clonotypes. Generation probabilities for all TCRbeta clonotypes obtained by the gDNA method from a handful of donors were computed using OLGA. In its TCRdb copy, this immuneACCESS table keeps in-frame sequences only and misses some clones. Where compared with another copy, unresolved V genes explain less than half of these, and the others have no known cause. V and J calls and clone size follow that table, whereas D and trimming were derived from the DNA. Here the sample has 600,000 to 750,000 clones; 60% to 80% occur a single time. The ten largest clones add up to less than 2% of the sample.

Study-wide findings and limitations: When a handful of donors were compared, the shared fraction of clonotypes was about 5.5% for naive CD4, more than 3% for naive CD8, roughly 2.3% for memory CD4, and under 0.5% for memory CD8. Based on pairwise subsampling, the degree of clonotype sharing among donors was expected to be affected by sequencing depth. Compared with non-shared clonotypes, the clonotypes found in all four sorted-subset donors had higher generation probabilities. Incomplete sequencing was indicated by rarefaction of sorted-subset datasets, despite the large sequencing depth. Only blood was sampled, and tissue TCR repertoires likely differ from those in blood. Estimated clonotype richness was generally larger for naive than for memory subsets. The small number of donors limited the genetic and exposure-history diversity represented.

Compared with germline, V lacks 3 bases and J lacks 2 bases; bases without a gene match: 9. For CDR1 and CDR2, the germline V gene lists KGHSH and LQKENI. Measured from the cysteine to the phenylalanine, the CDR3 is 16 residues long. The sequence is cut down to CDR3 DNA, 48 bases in frame from base 1. The donors were healthy, HIV-negative adults with no recently reported acute infections or vaccinations. All donors were Caucasian adults living in Nashville, Tennessee, USA. CD4+ T cells were enriched by magnetic negative selection; naive cells were then positively selected on CD45RA, and the negative fraction formed the memory subset. After blood collection by leukapheresis, PBMCs were isolated using Ficoll-Histopaque density gradient centrifugation and then cryopreserved in the vapor phase of liquid nitrogen. Analytical flow cytometry was used to check the purity and quantity of each magnetically sorted T cell population. Each sorted fraction had its genomic DNA isolated and then quantified by UV absorbance on a Nanodrop 2000c.

This clone was counted once. There is no known antigen for this receptor. Base qualities are not provided; no much larger clone lies one nucleotide away. The rearrangement combines TRBV18 with TRBJ2-7, and TRBD2 aligns with 8 junction nucleotides. The clonotype was recovered from a woman aged 25 to 39 in good health. Sequences were obtained from memory CD4+ T cells sorted from blood. The cell subset or site label, read with the paper, signifies: CD45RA-negative fraction. Read as DNA, the sequence is TGTGCCAGCTCACCCCCGCGGGGGGCGCCGACCTACGAGCAGTACTTC. It encodes CASSPPRGAPTYEQYF.